This T cell receptor (beta chain) was sequenced during a study of T cells expressing NK-cell markers. Overall study: The TCR beta repertoires originated in sorted CD3+CD56+NKG2C+, CD3+CD56+NKG2C- and CD3+CD56-NKG2C+ T cells. Findings and caveats of the study: In four donors, these clonotypes also led the CD3+CD56-NKG2C+ fraction. Whether expanded NKG2C+ T cell clones were HCMV-specific remained unclear. Of the CD8+ T cells in five or six donors, roughly 1.0-7.5% belonged to dominant NKG2C+ clonotypes.

In the case of this clonotype: The antigen remains unidentified.

TCRdb re-called the 5' RACE reads and catalogs CDR3 proteins one per entry, DNA excluded. The data show about 430,000 distinct CDR3 sequences, and the top ten clones hold 1.4% to 1.5%. The V gene's germline CDR1 is SQVTM and CDR2 ANQGSEA. The CDR3 loop spans 13 amino acids. V is TRBV29-1 and J is TRBJ2-3. This clonotype was sampled from a woman aged 45 to 65 in good health. The sample was blood T cells: a sorted CD56 or NKG2C T cell subset, CD4+ or CD8+ T cells, or bulk PBMC T cells (not recorded which). This chain's CDR3 is CSVGNRASDTQYF.